This is a list of T cell receptor beta chains from one sample in a study of CD8+ T cells in alopecia areata. Clones were read by immunoSEQ multiplex PCR, and TCRdb kept only the in-frame ones, dropping some. This sample carries roughly 200,000 clones, approximately 56% of them seen once, and the ten largest clones take approximately 3.4%. Sequencing used CD4+ T cells sorted from blood, obtained at week 4, from a patient treated with tofacitinib. The source is a human donor with alopecia areata. Each CDR3 is given with its conserved first and last residue. The order of the fields is clone size, V gene, D gene, J gene, CDR3 protein, CDR3 DNA. The D gene is left open where the match is weak. Size values are once, few and many counts, or a class for expanded clones, and some rows have none.

NA	TRBV2	NA	TRBJ1-2	CASSEDVRYDGYTF	TGTGCCAGCAGTGAAGACGTCAGATACGATGGCTACACCTTC
few	TRBV11-3	TRBD1	TRBJ2-1	CASSRGQVTGNEQFF	TGTGCCAGCAGCCGCGGACAGGTAACTGGAAATGAGCAGTTCTTC
NA	TRBV10-3	NA	TRBJ2-3	CATFPHFPGMWGDTQYF	TGTGCCACCTTCCCACACTTCCCGGGGATGTGGGGAGATACGCAGTATTTT
NA	TRBV30	TRBD2	TRBJ2-3	CALIAGPSTDTQYF	TGTGCCTTGATAGCGGGGCCCTCTACAGATACGCAGTATTTT
few	TRBV18	NA	TRBJ2-1	CASSPPGGGYNEQFF	TGTGCCAGCTCACCACCAGGAGGGGGGTACAATGAGCAGTTCTTC
NA	TRBV29-1	TRBD1	TRBJ1-1	CSVTRTGWDNTEAFF	TGCAGCGTCACCAGGACAGGGTGGGATAACACTGAAGCTTTCTTT
NA	TRBV11-1	TRBD2	TRBJ2-2	CASIDRASGAGELFF	TGTGCCAGCATCGATAGGGCCAGCGGGGCCGGGGAGCTGTTTTTT
NA	TRBV4-1	TRBD2	TRBJ2-1	CASSQEASGGAYNEQFF	TGCGCCAGCAGCCAAGAGGCTAGCGGGGGAGCCTACAATGAGCAGTTCTTC
once	TRBV5-1	NA	TRBJ1-1	CASSPGTMNTEAFF	TGCGCCAGCAGCCCCGGCACCATGAACACTGAAGCTTTCTTT
NA	TRBV4-2	NA	TRBJ2-7	CASSPFSTAAYDEQYF	TGTGCCAGCAGCCCATTTTCGACAGCCGCATACGACGAGCAGTACTTC
NA	TRBV5-1	NA	TRBJ2-6	CASSLGAGANVLTF	TGTGCCAGCAGCTTGGGGGCTGGGGCCAACGTCCTGACTTTC
NA	TRBV6-5	TRBD1	TRBJ2-7	CASSYAGGNYEQYF	TGTGCCAGCAGTTACGCAGGGGGTAACTACGAGCAGTACTTC
NA	TRBV7-2	TRBD2	TRBJ2-5	CASSTGLGVRETQYF	TGTGCCAGCAGCACCGGACTAGGTGTGCGGGAGACCCAGTACTTC
few	TRBV29-1	NA	TRBJ2-6	CSAHSTGANVLTF	TGCAGCGCGCACAGTACTGGGGCCAACGTCCTGACTTTC
NA	TRBV10-3	NA	TRBJ2-1	CAISVTTLREQFF	TGTGCCATCAGTGTAACTACATTGCGTGAGCAGTTCTTC
few	TRBV7-3	NA	TRBJ2-3	CASSLIGTDTQYF	TGTGCCAGCAGCTTAATAGGCACAGATACGCAGTATTTT
NA	TRBV29-1	NA	TRBJ1-1	CSVDGAATNTEAFF	TGCAGCGTTGACGGGGCCGCCACGAACACTGAAGCTTTCTTT
NA	TRBV2	NA	TRBJ1-2	CASRTGGFGNYGYTF	TGTGCCAGCAGAACAGGCGGGTTCGGAAACTATGGCTACACCTTC
once	TRBV28	NA	TRBJ1-2	CASSLRGGSPVNYGYTF	TGTGCCAGCAGTTTACGGGGAGGGTCGCCCGTTAACTATGGCTACACCTTC
NA	TRBV5-4	NA	TRBJ1-2	CASRRRLMDYGYTF	TGTGCCAGCAGAAGGCGTTTAATGGACTATGGCTACACCTTC
once	TRBV7-2	NA	TRBJ1-2	CASSSGARPRGGYTF	TGTGCCAGCAGCTCTGGGGCTCGACCTAGGGGTGGCTACACCTTC
NA	TRBV29-1	TRBD1	TRBJ2-5	CSSPGTARWTQYF	TGCAGCTCGCCCGGGACAGCAAGATGGACCCAGTACTTC
once	TRBV30	NA	TRBJ1-1	CAWSDRPNTEAFF	TGTGCCTGGAGCGACAGGCCGAACACTGAAGCTTTCTTT
NA	TRBV9	NA	TRBJ2-1	CASSVGISSYNEQFF	TGTGCCAGCAGCGTCGGGATAAGCTCCTACAATGAGCAGTTCTTC
NA	TRBV7-9	NA	TRBJ2-3	CASSLLRTDTQYF	TGTGCCAGCAGCTTATTGCGCACAGATACGCAGTATTTT
NA	TRBV6-5	NA	TRBJ1-6	CASSYGMSSYNSPLHF	TGTGCCAGCAGTTACGGGATGAGCTCCTATAATTCACCCCTCCACTTT
NA	TRBV5-4	NA	TRBJ2-5	CASSFYGTQYF	TGTGCCAGCAGTTTCTATGGGACCCAGTACTTC
NA	TRBV29-1	NA	TRBJ1-1	CSAQPPGSLMTEAFF	TGCAGCGCACAACCGCCCGGGAGTTTAATGACTGAAGCTTTCTTT
NA	TRBV19	TRBD2	TRBJ2-3	CASSRGGGITDTQYF	TGTGCCAGTAGCCGTGGCGGGGGGATCACAGATACGCAGTATTTT
NA	TRBV30	NA	TRBJ1-5	CAWSGGQYQPQHF	TGTGCCTGGAGTGGCGGGCAGTATCAGCCCCAGCATTTT
NA	TRBV5-6	NA	TRBJ1-1	CASSPVRRGMNTEAFF	TGTGCCAGCAGCCCCGTTAGGAGGGGGATGAACACTGAAGCTTTCTTT
once	TRBV29-1	TRBD1	TRBJ2-7	CSAIARGKVYEQYF	TGCAGCGCCATCGCCAGGGGGAAGGTCTACGAGCAGTACTTC
once	TRBV29-1	TRBD2	TRBJ2-3	CSVEDSGELTDTQYF	TGCAGCGTTGAAGATAGCGGGGAGCTCACAGATACGCAGTATTTT
NA	TRBV29-1	NA	TRBJ1-2	CSVRGFNYGYTF	TGCAGCGTTCGTGGCTTTAACTATGGCTACACCTTC
few	TRBV23-1	NA	TRBJ1-5	CASSQSGQPQHF	TGCGCCAGCAGTCAATCCGGTCAGCCCCAGCATTTT
once	TRBV9	TRBD1	TRBJ1-6	CASSVERTGGSPLHF	TGTGCCAGCAGCGTAGAACGGACAGGGGGTTCACCCCTCCACTTT
NA	TRBV30	TRBD2	TRBJ2-3	CAWSVSGGITDTQYF	TGTGCCTGGAGTGTCAGCGGGGGGATCACAGATACGCAGTATTTT
NA	TRBV30	NA	TRBJ1-5	CAWNGDSNQPQHF	TGTGCCTGGAATGGAGATAGCAATCAGCCCCAGCATTTT
few	TRBV6-6	NA	TRBJ2-6	CASSSGTGGANVLTF	TGTGCCAGCAGTTCCGGGACTGGAGGGGCCAACGTCCTGACTTTC
NA	TRBV7-3	NA	TRBJ1-6	CASSSPGGSAVNSPLHF	TGTGCCAGCAGCTCACCGGGAGGGTCTGCCGTAAATTCACCCCTCCACTTT
NA	TRBV27	NA	TRBJ2-5	CASSTGSEETQYF	TGTGCCAGCTCTACAGGGAGTGAAGAGACCCAGTACTTC
NA	TRBV5-4	NA	TRBJ1-1	CASSIDYNTLEAFF	TGTGCCAGCAGCATCGACTACAACACCCTCGAAGCTTTCTTT
NA	TRBV2	NA	TRBJ1-5	CASSGPFRNQPQHF	TGTGCCAGCAGTGGACCCTTTCGCAATCAGCCCCAGCATTTT
NA	TRBV18	NA	TRBJ1-2	CASSPLSRLGGYTF	TGTGCCAGCTCACCGCTTTCTCGTCTGGGAGGCTACACCTTC
NA	TRBV6-5	NA	TRBJ2-5	CASTLTGAREETQYF	TGTGCCAGCACTCTTACGGGGGCGCGGGAGGAGACCCAGTACTTC
once	TRBV28	NA	TRBJ2-5	CASSPRGTQYF	TGTGCCAGCAGTCCCCGGGGGACCCAGTACTTC
NA	TRBV6-1	NA	TRBJ2-5	CASRPDRAGTQYF	TGTGCCAGCAGACCGGACAGAGCTGGGACCCAGTACTTC
NA	TRBV30	NA	TRBJ2-7	CAWNSGSPDEQYF	TGTGCCTGGAATTCGGGCAGTCCGGACGAGCAGTACTTC
NA	TRBV5-6	NA	TRBJ2-3	CASSWGWIADTQYF	TGTGCCAGCAGCTGGGGATGGATCGCAGATACGCAGTATTTT
NA	TRBV30	TRBD1	TRBJ1-5	CAWSGGQIQPQHF	TGTGCCTGGAGTGGGGGACAGATTCAGCCCCAGCATTTT
NA	TRBV15	NA	TRBJ2-6	CATSRVRASGANVLTF	TGTGCCACCAGCAGAGTCCGAGCGTCTGGGGCCAACGTCCTGACTTTC
NA	TRBV29-1	TRBD2	TRBJ2-5	CSVTSGGVRETQYF	TGCAGCGTTACTAGCGGGGGAGTGCGGGAGACCCAGTACTTC
NA	TRBV29-1	TRBD1	TRBJ1-1	CSASRGLGNTEAFF	TGCAGCGCGAGCAGGGGGCTGGGGAACACTGAAGCTTTCTTT
NA	TRBV13	TRBD1	TRBJ2-3	CASSQRQTGVSTDTQYF	TGTGCCAGCAGCCAACGGCAGACAGGGGTCAGCACAGATACGCAGTATTTT
few	TRBV29-1	TRBD1	TRBJ2-7	CSVASHRGRRNEQYF	TGCAGCGTCGCCTCCCACAGGGGGCGCAGGAACGAGCAGTACTTC
NA	TRBV4-1	NA	TRBJ1-6	CASSQEVGQVYNSPLHF	TGCGCCAGCAGCCAAGAGGTTGGGCAGGTTTATAATTCACCCCTCCACTTT
NA	TRBV30	NA	TRBJ2-6	CAWSVAGANVLTF	TGTGCCTGGAGTGTAGCCGGGGCCAACGTCCTGACTTTC